This T cell receptor (beta chain) emerged from a study of T-cell reconstitution after alpha-beta-depleted transplantation in children. Unique molecular identifiers were incorporated when the TCRbeta library was constructed. Each CDR3 protein is one row after TCRdb ran MiXCR on the PCR reads. Here the sample spans 330,000 or so distinct CDR3 sequences, under 13% being singletons. Trimming removed 1 base at V and 6 bases at J, with 12 bases between. The CDR3 consists of 14 residues. Per germline, CDR1 LNHNV and CDR2 YYDKDF (reference sequence). This TCR derives from a human donor who donated a stem cell graft to a child with acute lymphoblastic leukemia. The chain is built from TRBV15 and TRBJ1-1; D possibly corresponds to TRBD1 (5 bases). The sequences come from PBMCs from the stem cell graft donor, collected from the stem cell graft. CDR3 region: CATSRGGEVAEAFF. In DNA form, the CDR3 reads TGTGCCACCAGCAGAGGAGGGGAGGTGGCTGAAGCTTTCTTT. Combining the CDR3 with reference TRBV15 and TRBJ1-1 gives the whole variable domain DAMVIQNPRYQVTQFGKPVTLSCSQTLNHNVMYWYQQKSSQAPKLLFHYYDKDFNNEADTPDNFQSRRPNTSFCFLDIRSPGLGDTAMYLCATSRGGEVAEAFFGQGTRLTVV.